This is a list of T cell receptor beta chains from one sample in a study of shared clonotypes between healthy human individuals. The assay was immunoSEQ multiplex PCR, and TCRdb's table has in-frame clones only and misses some. The sample consists of some 550,000 clones, more than 95% of them appearing once. The sequenced sample was naive CD4+ T cells sorted from blood. The receptors originated from a woman under 40 in good health. Each CDR3 is given with its conserved first and last residue. Fields, in order: V gene, J gene, clone size, D gene, CDR3 protein, CDR3 DNA. D genes are given only for firm matches. A row's size may be missing; if present it is once, few, many or a size class.

>TRBV2|TRBJ2-5|once|TRBD2
CASSGGLAGVETQYF
TGTGCCAGCAGCGGGGGACTAGCGGGAGTGGAGACCCAGTACTTC
>TRBV5-4|TRBJ1-1|NA|NA
CASSSRTEAFF
TGTGCCAGCAGCTCCAGGACAGAGGCTTTCTTT
>TRBV10-3|TRBJ1-2|NA|NA
CAPTGGMEGYAF
TGTGCCCCCACCGGGGGAATGGAGGGGTATGCCTTC
>TRBV6-5|TRBJ2-7|NA|NA
CASSYSGETYEQYF
TGTGCCAGCAGTTACTCCGGGGAGACCTACGAGCAGTACTTC
>TRBV6-5|TRBJ2-1|NA|NA
CASSYSRWRNEQFF
TGTGCCAGCAGTTACTCGAGGTGGAGGAATGAGCAGTTCTTC
>TRBV18|TRBJ2-5|NA|NA
CASSLQGMETQYF
TGTGCCAGCTCACTACAGGGAATGGAGACCCAGTACTTC
>TRBV7-9|TRBJ1-5|NA|TRBD1
CASSLGQGDQPQHF
TGTGCCAGCAGCTTAGGACAGGGAGATCAGCCCCAGCATTTT
>TRBV9|TRBJ1-2|NA|TRBD1
CASSRTGTNYGYTF
TGTGCCAGCAGCAGGACAGGGACTAACTATGGCTACACCTTC
>TRBV10-1|TRBJ2-3|NA|NA
CASSEMGISTDTQYF
TGCGCCAGCAGTGAGATGGGGATTTCCACAGATACGCAGTATTTT
>TRBV28|TRBJ2-3|NA|TRBD2
CASSPGLAGGTDTQYF
TGTGCCAGCAGTCCGGGACTAGCGGGGGGGACAGATACGCAGTATTTT
>TRBV18|TRBJ2-7|NA|NA
CASSTGTGNYEQYF
TGTGCCAGCTCAACCGGGACCGGCAACTACGAGCAGTACTTC
>TRBV5-1|TRBJ1-4|NA|NA
CASSLGYGKLFF
TGCGCCAGCAGCTTGGGGTATGGAAAACTGTTTTTT
>TRBV2|TRBJ2-7|NA|NA
CASRREGIYEQYF
TGTGCCAGCAGGAGGGAAGGGATCTACGAGCAGTACTTC
>TRBV19|TRBJ1-4|NA|TRBD1
CASTATGTAFATNEKLFF
TGTGCCAGTACCGCGACCGGGACAGCCTTCGCAACTAATGAAAAACTGTTTTTT
>TRBV29-1|TRBJ2-2|NA|NA
CSVEGGAANTGELFF
TGCAGCGTTGAAGGGGGTGCGGCGAACACCGGGGAGCTGTTTTTT
>TRBV28|TRBJ1-2|NA|NA
CASSLPSTYGYTF
TGTGCCAGCAGTTTACCATCAACATATGGCTACACCTTC
>TRBV29-1|TRBJ2-1|NA|TRBD2
CSVVPPLAGEIYNEQFF
TGCAGCGTTGTCCCCCCCTTGGCGGGAGAAATCTACAATGAGCAGTTCTTC
>TRBV7-9|TRBJ2-2|NA|TRBD2
CASSLVGTSGIMYTGELFF
TGTGCCAGCAGCTTAGTCGGGACTAGCGGGATCATGTACACCGGGGAGCTGTTTTTT
>TRBV5-4|TRBJ2-7|NA|NA
CASSLQGYEQYF
TGTGCCAGCAGCTTGCAAGGCTACGAGCAGTACTTC
>TRBV28|TRBJ1-5|NA|NA
CASRPQADQPQHF
TGTGCCAGCAGGCCCCAGGCGGATCAGCCCCAGCATTTT
>TRBV13|TRBJ2-7|NA|NA
CASSLTRLGEQYF
TGTGCCAGCAGCCTAACAAGGTTAGGCGAGCAGTACTTC
>TRBV5-4|TRBJ2-3|NA|NA
CASSRADTQYF
TGTGCCAGCAGTCGGGCGGATACGCAGTATTTT
>TRBV19|TRBJ2-3|NA|TRBD2
CASSGGTSGIGADTQYF
TGTGCCAGTAGTGGTGGGACTAGCGGGATTGGGGCAGATACGCAGTATTTT
>TRBV6-1|TRBJ1-5|NA|NA
CASSGGDIDTDYNQPQHF
TGTGCCAGCAGTGGGGGGGACATAGACACAGACTACAATCAGCCCCAGCATTTT
>TRBV6-5|TRBJ1-2|NA|TRBD1
CASRPGQGDGYTF
TGTGCCAGCAGACCTGGACAGGGCGATGGCTACACCTTC
>TRBV7-2|TRBJ1-2|NA|TRBD1
CASSLRQGSNYGYTF
TGTGCCAGCAGCCTAAGACAGGGCTCTAACTATGGCTACACCTTC
>TRBV19|TRBJ2-3|NA|TRBD2
CASSMGPGRATDTQYF
TGTGCCAGTAGTATGGGTCCCGGGAGGGCCACAGATACGCAGTATTTT
>TRBV5-1|TRBJ2-2|NA|NA
CASSLVHLAGELFF
TGCGCCAGCAGCTTGGTCCACTTGGCCGGGGAGCTGTTTTTT
>TRBV11-2|TRBJ2-7|NA|NA
CASSPSPYEQYF
TGTGCCAGCAGCCCCTCCCCCTACGAGCAGTACTTC
>TRBV29-1|TRBJ2-3|NA|NA
CSVTRYGSDTDTQYF
TGCAGCGTTACCCGTTACGGGAGCGACACAGATACGCAGTATTTT
>TRBV18|TRBJ1-5|NA|NA
CASSPVQPYSNQPQHF
TGTGCCAGCTCACCAGTACAGCCTTATAGCAATCAGCCCCAGCATTTT
>TRBV4-1|TRBJ2-7|NA|TRBD2
CASSQRLAASYEQYF
TGCGCCAGCAGCCAAAGGCTAGCGGCTTCCTACGAGCAGTACTTC
>TRBV19|TRBJ2-1|NA|TRBD2
CASSIRLAGGPDEQFF
TGTGCCAGTAGTATCCGACTAGCGGGAGGGCCCGATGAGCAGTTCTTC
>TRBV7-9|TRBJ2-1|NA|NA
CASSLSSDFHNEQFF
TGTGCCAGCAGCTTAAGCTCTGACTTTCACAATGAGCAGTTCTTC
>TRBV5-1|TRBJ1-4|NA|NA
CASSLGGLGEKLFF
TGCGCCAGCAGCTTAGGGGGATTGGGAGAAAAACTGTTTTTT
>TRBV5-4|TRBJ2-1|NA|TRBD1
CASSLAGTGYNEQFF
TGTGCCAGCAGCTTGGCCGGGACAGGGTACAATGAGCAGTTCTTC
>TRBV11-2|TRBJ2-3|NA|NA
CASSLGRGRGVPGTDTQYF
TGTGCCAGCAGCTTAGGGAGGGGCAGGGGGGTTCCAGGCACAGATACGCAGTATTTT
>TRBV10-3|TRBJ2-5|NA|TRBD1
CAISEAPSTGKETQYF
TGTGCCATCAGTGAAGCGCCGTCGACAGGGAAAGAGACCCAGTACTTC
>TRBV7-2|TRBJ2-7|once|TRBD2
CASSLGWGGGSYEQYF
TGTGCCAGCAGCTTAGGGTGGGGCGGGGGGTCCTACGAGCAGTACTTC
>TRBV6-1|TRBJ2-5|NA|NA
CASRRQSETQYF
TGTGCCAGCAGGCGGCAATCAGAGACCCAGTACTTC
>TRBV7-4|TRBJ2-1|NA|TRBD2
CASSAVAGGPHEQFF
TGTGCCAGCAGCGCCGTAGCGGGAGGGCCCCATGAGCAGTTCTTC
>TRBV2|TRBJ2-7|NA|NA
CASRVTGTYEQYF
TGTGCCAGCAGGGTTACAGGGACCTACGAGCAGTACTTC